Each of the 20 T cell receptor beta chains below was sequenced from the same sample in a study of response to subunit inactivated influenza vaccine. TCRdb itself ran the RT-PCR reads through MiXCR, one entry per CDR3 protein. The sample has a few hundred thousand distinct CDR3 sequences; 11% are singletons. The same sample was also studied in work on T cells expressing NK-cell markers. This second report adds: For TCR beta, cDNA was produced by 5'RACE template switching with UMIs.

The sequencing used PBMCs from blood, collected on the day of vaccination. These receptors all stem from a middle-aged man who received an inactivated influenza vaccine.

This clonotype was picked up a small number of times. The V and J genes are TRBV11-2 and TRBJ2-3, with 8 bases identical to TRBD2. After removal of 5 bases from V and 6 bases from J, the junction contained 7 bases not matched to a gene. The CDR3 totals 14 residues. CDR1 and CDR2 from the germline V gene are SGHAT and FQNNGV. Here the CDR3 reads CASSHGGASDTQYF. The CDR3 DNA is TGTGCCAGCAGCCACGGGGGGGCTTCGGATACGCAGTATTTT.

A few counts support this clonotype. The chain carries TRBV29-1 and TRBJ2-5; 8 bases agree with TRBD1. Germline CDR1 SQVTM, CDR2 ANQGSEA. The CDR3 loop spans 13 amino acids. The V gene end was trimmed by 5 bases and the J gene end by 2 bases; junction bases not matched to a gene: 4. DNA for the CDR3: TGCAGCGTTAAACAGGGGGGTCAAGAGACCCAGTACTTC. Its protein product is CSVKQGGQETQYF.

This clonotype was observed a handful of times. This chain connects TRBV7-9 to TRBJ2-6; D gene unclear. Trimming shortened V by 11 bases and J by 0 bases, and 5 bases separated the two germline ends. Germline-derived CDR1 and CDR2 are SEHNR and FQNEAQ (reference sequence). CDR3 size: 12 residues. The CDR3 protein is CAPSSGANVLTF. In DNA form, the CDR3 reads TGTGCCCCGAGCTCTGGGGCCAACGTCCTGACTTTC.

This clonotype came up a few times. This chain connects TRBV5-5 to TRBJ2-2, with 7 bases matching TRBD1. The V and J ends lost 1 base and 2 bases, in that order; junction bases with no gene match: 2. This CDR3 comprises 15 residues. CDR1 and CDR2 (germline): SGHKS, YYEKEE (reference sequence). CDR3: CASSLWDSNTGELFF. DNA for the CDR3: TGTGCCAGCAGCTTGTGGGACAGTAACACCGGGGAGCTGTTTTTT.

The chain's CDR3 is CSARDGVVYEQYF. Here the CDR3 DNA reads TGCAGTGCTAGAGATGGGGTAGTCTACGAGCAGTACTTC. V is TRBV20-1 and J is TRBJ2-7; D gene ambiguous. V was clipped by 0 bases and J by 3 bases, with 9 bases between them. This CDR3 is 13 amino acids long. CDR1 and CDR2 from the germline V gene are DFQATT and SNEGSKA (reference sequence).

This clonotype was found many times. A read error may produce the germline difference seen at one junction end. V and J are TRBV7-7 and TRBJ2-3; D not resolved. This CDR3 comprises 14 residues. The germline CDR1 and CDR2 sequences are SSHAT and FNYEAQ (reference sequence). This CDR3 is CASSLDVSTDTQYF. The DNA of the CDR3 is TGTGCTAGCAGCTTAGACGTAAGCACAGATACGCAGTATTTT. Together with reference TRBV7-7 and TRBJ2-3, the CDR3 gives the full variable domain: GAGVSQSPRYKVTKRGQDVTLRCDPISSHATLYWYQQALGQGPEFLTYFNYEAQPDKSGLPSDRFSAERPEGSISTLTIQRTEQRDSAMYRCASSLDVSTDTQYFGPGTRLTVL.

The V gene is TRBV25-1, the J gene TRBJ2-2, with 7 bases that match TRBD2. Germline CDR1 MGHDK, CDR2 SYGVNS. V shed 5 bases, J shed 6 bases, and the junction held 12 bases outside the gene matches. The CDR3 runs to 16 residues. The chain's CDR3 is CASSRGGRAISGELFF. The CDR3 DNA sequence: TGTGCCAGCAGTAGGGGAGGGAGGGCCATCTCCGGGGAGCTGTTTTTT.

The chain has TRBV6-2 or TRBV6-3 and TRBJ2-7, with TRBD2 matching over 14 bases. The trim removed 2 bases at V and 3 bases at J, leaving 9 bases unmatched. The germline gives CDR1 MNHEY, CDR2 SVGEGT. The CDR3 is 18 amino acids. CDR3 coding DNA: TGTGCCAGCAGTTACGCGACTAGCGGGAGGGCCATCGGCTACGAGCAGTACTTC. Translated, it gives CASSYATSGRAIGYEQYF.

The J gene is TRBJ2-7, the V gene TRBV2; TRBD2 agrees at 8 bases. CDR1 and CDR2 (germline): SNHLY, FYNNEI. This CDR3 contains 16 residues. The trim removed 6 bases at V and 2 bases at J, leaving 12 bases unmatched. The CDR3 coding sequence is TGTGCCAGCAGGTCCGCTGAGCGGGGGCGGACCTACGAGCAGTACTTC. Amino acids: CASRSAERGRTYEQYF.

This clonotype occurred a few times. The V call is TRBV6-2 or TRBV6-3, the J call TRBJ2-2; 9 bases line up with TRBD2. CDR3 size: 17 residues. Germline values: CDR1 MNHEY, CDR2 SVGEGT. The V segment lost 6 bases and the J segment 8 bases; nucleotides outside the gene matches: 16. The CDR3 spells CASRPRTLAGDQGELFF. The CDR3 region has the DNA TGTGCCAGCAGACCAAGAACCTTAGCGGGAGATCAGGGGGAGCTGTTTTTT.

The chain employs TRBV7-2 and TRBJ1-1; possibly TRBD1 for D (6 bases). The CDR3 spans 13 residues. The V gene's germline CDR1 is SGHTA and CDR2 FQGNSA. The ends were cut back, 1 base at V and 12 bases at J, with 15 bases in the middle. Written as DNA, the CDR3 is TGTGCCAGCAGCTTAGACAGGGAAGGGGAATCTTTCTTT. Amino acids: CASSLDREGESFF.

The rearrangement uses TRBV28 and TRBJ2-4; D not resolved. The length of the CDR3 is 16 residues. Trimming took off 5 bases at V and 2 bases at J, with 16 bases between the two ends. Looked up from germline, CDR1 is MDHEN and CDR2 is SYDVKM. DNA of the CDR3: TGTGCCAGCAGTCCCACCGTCAGAGGTCCCAAAAACATTCAGTACTTC. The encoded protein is CASSPTVRGPKNIQYF.

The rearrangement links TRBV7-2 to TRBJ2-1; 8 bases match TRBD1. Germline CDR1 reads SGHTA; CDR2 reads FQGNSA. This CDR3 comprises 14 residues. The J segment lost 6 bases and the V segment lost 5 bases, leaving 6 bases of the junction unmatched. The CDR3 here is CASSGQGWGNEQFF. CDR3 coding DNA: TGTGCCAGCAGCGGACAGGGTTGGGGCAATGAGCAGTTCTTC.

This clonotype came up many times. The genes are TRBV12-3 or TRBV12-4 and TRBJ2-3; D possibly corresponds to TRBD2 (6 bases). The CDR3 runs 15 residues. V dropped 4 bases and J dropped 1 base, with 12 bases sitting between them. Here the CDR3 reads CASSWVGGGTDTQYF. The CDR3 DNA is TGTGCCAGCAGTTGGGTCGGGGGAGGCACAGATACGCAGTATTTT.

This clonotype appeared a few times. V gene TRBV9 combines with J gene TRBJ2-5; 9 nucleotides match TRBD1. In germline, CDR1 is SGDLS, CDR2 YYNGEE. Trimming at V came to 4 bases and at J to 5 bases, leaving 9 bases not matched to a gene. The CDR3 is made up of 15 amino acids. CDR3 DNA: TGTGCCAGCAGCTTTAGACAGGGGGTTTGGGAGACCCAGTACTTC. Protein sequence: CASSFRQGVWETQYF. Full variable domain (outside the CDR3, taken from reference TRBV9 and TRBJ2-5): DSGVTQTPKHLITATGQRVTLRCSPRSGDLSVYWYQQSLDQGLQFLIQYYNGEERAKGNILERFSAQQFPDLHSELNLSSLELGDSALYFCASSFRQGVWETQYFGPGTRLLVL.

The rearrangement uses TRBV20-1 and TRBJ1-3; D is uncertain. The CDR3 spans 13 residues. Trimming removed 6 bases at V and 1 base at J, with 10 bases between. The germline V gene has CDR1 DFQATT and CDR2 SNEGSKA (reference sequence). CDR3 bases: TGCAGTGCCACAGTAGGATCTGGAAACACCATATATTTT. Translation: CSATVGSGNTIYF.

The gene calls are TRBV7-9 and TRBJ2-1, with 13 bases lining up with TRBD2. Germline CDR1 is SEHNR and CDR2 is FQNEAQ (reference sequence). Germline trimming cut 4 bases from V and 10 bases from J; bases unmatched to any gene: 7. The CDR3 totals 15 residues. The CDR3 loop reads CASSSGLAGFQEQFF. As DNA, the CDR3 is TGTGCCAGCAGCTCGGGACTAGCGGGGTTTCAAGAGCAGTTCTTC.

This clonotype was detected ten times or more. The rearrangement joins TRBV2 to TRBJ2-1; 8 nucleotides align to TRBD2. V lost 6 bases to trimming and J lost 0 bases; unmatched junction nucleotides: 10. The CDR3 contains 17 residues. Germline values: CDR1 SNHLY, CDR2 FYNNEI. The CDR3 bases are TGTGCCAGCAGCGCCCCCGAGAGCGGGAGCTCCTACAATGAGCAGTTCTTC. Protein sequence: CASSAPESGSSYNEQFF.

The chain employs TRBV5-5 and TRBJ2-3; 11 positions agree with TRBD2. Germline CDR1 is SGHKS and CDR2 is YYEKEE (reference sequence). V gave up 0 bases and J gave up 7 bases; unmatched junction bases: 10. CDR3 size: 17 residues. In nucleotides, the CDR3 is TGTGCCAGCAGCTTGGCCCTAGCGGGGGGCCTCTCGTATACGCAGTATTTT. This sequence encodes CASSLALAGGLSYTQYF.

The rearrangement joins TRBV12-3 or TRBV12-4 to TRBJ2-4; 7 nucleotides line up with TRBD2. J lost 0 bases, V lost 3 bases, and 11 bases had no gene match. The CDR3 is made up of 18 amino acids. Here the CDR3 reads CASSFMGQTSLAKNIQYF. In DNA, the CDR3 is TGTGCCAGCAGTTTTATGGGGCAGACTAGCCTAGCCAAAAACATTCAGTACTTC.